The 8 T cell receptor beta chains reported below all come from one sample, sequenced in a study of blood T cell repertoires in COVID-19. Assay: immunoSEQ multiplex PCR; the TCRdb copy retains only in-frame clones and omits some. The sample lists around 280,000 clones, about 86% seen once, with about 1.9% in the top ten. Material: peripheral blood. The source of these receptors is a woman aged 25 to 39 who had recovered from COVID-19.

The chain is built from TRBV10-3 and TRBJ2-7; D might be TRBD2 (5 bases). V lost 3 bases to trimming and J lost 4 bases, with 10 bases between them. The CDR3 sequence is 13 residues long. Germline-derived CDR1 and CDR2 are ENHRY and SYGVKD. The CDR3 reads CAISDGRTYEQYF. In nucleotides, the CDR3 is TGTGCCATCAGTGACGGACGGACTTACGAGCAGTACTTC.

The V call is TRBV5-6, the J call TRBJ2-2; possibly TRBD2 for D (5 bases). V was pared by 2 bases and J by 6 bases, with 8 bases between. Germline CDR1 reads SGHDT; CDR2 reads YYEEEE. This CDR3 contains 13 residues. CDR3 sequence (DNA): TGTGCCAGCAGCTTAAAGAGGGCCGGGGAGCTGTTTTTT. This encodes CASSLKRAGELFF.

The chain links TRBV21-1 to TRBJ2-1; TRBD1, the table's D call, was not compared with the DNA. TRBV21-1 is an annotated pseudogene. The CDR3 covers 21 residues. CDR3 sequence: CASSNGRSTGVRGRVCNEQFF. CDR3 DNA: TGTGCCAGCAGCAATGGGCGATCTACGGGAGTCAGGGGGCGTGTTTGCAATGAGCAGTTCTTC.

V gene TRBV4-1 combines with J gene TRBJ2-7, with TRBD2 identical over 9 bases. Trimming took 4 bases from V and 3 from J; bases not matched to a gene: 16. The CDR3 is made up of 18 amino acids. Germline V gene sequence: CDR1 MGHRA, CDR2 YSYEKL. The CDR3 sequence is CASSRRLAGNFFIYEQYF. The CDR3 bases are TGCGCCAGCAGCCGACGGCTAGCGGGGAACTTTTTTATCTACGAGCAGTACTTC.

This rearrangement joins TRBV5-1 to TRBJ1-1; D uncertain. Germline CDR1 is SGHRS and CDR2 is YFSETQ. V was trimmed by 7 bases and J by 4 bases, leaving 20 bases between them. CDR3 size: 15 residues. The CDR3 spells CASVDEPAVSTEAFF. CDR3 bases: TGCGCCAGCGTGGATGAGCCGGCGGTAAGCACTGAAGCTTTCTTT.

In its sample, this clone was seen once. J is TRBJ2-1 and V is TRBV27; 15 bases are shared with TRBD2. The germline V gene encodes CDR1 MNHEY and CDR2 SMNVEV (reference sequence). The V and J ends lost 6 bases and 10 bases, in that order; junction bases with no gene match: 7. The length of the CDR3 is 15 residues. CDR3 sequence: CASRRTSGGAWEQFF. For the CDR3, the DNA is TGTGCCAGCAGGCGGACTAGCGGGGGGGCTTGGGAGCAGTTCTTC.

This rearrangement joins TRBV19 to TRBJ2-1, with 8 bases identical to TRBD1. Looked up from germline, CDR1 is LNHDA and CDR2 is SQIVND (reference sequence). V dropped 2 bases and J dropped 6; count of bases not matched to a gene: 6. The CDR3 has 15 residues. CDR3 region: CASSILGQGANEQFF. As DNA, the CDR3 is TGTGCCAGTAGTATATTAGGTCAGGGGGCCAATGAGCAGTTCTTC.

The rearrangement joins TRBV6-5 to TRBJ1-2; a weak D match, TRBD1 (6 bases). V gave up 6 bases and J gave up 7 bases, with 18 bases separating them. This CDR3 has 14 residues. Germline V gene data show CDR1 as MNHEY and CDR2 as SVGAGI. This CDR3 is CASSLSQGYRGYTF. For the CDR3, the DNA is TGTGCCAGCAGCTTGAGTCAGGGGTACCGTGGCTACACCTTC.